The T cell receptor beta chain under discussion was sequenced for a study of blood T cell repertoires in COVID-19. Across the whole study: COVID-19 samples collected from the United States, Italy and Spain covered acute and convalescent phases.

Worth noting for this clone: Other DNA sequences in the same sample also yield this CDR3.

Cohorts were determined from participant-reported clinical history. Cohort 3 donors counted as recovered after two negative PCRs, clearance, or resolved symptoms. Profiled with immunoSEQ multiplex PCR; TCRdb holds only in-frame clones, not every one. The table shows some 490,000 clones, with less than 90% occurring only once. The sequencing sample was made of PBMCs or T cells enriched from blood (not recorded which). The source of this sequence is a woman in her sixties who had recovered from COVID-19.

The CDR3 region has the DNA TGCGCCAGCAGCTTGTCAGGGGGCAATTCACCCCTCCACTTT. It translates to CASSLSGGNSPLHF. The chain carries TRBV5-1 and TRBJ1-6, with 8 bases that match TRBD1. Germline lookup yields CDR1 SGHRS and CDR2 YFSETQ. The CDR3 is 14 residues long. V shed 1 base and J 7 bases; nucleotides not matched to a gene: 1.